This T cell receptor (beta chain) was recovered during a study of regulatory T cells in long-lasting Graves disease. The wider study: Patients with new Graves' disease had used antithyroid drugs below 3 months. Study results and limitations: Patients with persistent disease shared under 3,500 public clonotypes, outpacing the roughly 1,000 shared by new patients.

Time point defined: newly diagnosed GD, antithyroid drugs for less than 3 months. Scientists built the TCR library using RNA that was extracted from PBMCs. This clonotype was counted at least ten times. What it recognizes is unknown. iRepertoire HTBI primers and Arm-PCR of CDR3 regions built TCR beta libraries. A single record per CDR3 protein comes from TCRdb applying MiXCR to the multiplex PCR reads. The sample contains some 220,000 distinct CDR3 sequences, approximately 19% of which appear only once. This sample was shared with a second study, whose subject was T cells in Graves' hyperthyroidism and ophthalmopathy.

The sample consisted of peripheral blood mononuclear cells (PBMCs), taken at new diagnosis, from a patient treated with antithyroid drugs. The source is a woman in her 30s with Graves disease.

This CDR3 reads CASSPSGKNTEAFF. The CDR3 DNA reads as TGTGCCAGCAGCCCTTCCGGGAAAAACACTGAAGCTTTCTTT. J is TRBJ1-1 and V is TRBV12-3 or TRBV12-4; the D is unclear. V dropped 6 bases and J dropped 2 bases, with 13 bases sitting between them. This CDR3 has 14 amino acids.